Each of the 9 T cell receptor beta chains below was sequenced from the same sample in a study of control samples from healthy donors and cancer patients. Profiled with immunoSEQ multiplex PCR; TCRdb holds only in-frame clones, not every one. The table lists tens of thousands of clones, around 91% of them singletons, with around a sixth in the top ten. Sequenced sample: blood. Receptor source: a man under 40 in good health.

The chain employs TRBV3-1 (or the pseudogene TRBV3-2) and TRBJ1-5; TRBD1 matches at 7 bases. V shed 5 bases and J 5 bases; nucleotides not matched to a gene: 3. The CDR3 spans 13 residues. CDR1 is LGHDT, CDR2 YNNKEL, per germline (reference sequence). The CDR3 protein is CASSGTGDQPQHF. In DNA, the CDR3 is TGTGCCAGCAGCGGTACAGGGGATCAGCCCCAGCATTTT.

This clone was observed a handful of times. The V gene is TRBV28, the J gene TRBJ2-1, with 12 bases lining up with TRBD2. The CDR3 loop spans 16 amino acids. V was pared by 6 bases and J by 7 bases, with 10 bases of the junction left unmatched. CDR1 and CDR2 from the germline V gene are MDHEN and SYDVKM. CDR3 coding DNA: TGTGCCAGCAGCCCTACCCCTAGCGGGGGGGTGAATGAGCAGTTCTTC. This encodes CASSPTPSGGVNEQFF.

The chain is built from TRBV11-2 and TRBJ1-1, with D hard to call. Trimming removed 2 bases from V and 7 bases from J, with 8 bases in between. The CDR3 is 12 amino acids. CDR1 and CDR2 (germline): SGHAT, FQNNGV. The CDR3 sequence is CASSLLRDEAFF. The DNA of the CDR3 is TGTGCCAGCAGCTTATTGAGGGATGAAGCTTTCTTT.

The CDR3 region is CASSPDLTGYNSPLHF. As DNA, the CDR3 is TGTGCCAGCAGCCCGGATCTTACGGGGTATAATTCACCCCTCCACTTT. J is TRBJ1-6 and V is TRBV5-4, with D unresolved. V was clipped by 4 bases and J by 4 bases, with 15 bases between them. Per germline, CDR1 SGHNT and CDR2 YYREEE (reference sequence). The CDR3 is 16 amino acids.

The chain is built from TRBV4-3 and TRBJ2-4; 12 bases are shared with TRBD2. The V segment lost 0 bases and the J segment 1 base; nucleotides outside the gene matches: 13. The germline V gene has CDR1 LGHNA and CDR2 YSLEER. The CDR3 has 21 amino acids. The CDR3 DNA follows: TGCGCCAGCAGCCAAGATGTGCCCCTAGCGGGGGGGCTGTTGGCCAAAAACATTCAGTACTTC. Its translation is CASSQDVPLAGGLLAKNIQYF.

This clone appeared a few times. The chain links TRBV6-5 to TRBJ1-5; D remains unclear. V was cut by 0 bases and J by 4 bases, with 10 bases left in between. Germline CDR1 and CDR2: MNHEY and SVGAGI. This CDR3 is 15 amino acids long. The CDR3 nucleotides are TGTGCCAGCAGTTACTCGAAAGCGGCGAATCAGCCCCAGCATTTT. Translated: CASSYSKAANQPQHF.

The chain combines TRBV19 with TRBJ1-4, with 8 bases aligning to TRBD1. This CDR3 is built from 15 residues. Germline lookup yields CDR1 LNHDA and CDR2 SQIVND (reference sequence). V shed 5 bases, J shed 7 bases, and the junction held 9 bases outside the gene matches. The CDR3 DNA is TGTGCCAGTAGTTCGTCAGGGGGCGTTGGTGAAAAACTGTTTTTT. Encoded protein: CASSSSGGVGEKLFF.

The gene calls are TRBV25-1 and TRBJ2-5, with 10 bases fitting TRBD1. The CDR3 loop spans 18 amino acids. V lost 8 bases, J lost 1 base, and 16 bases stayed unmatched. CDR1 is MGHDK and CDR2 is SYGVNS in the germline V gene. The CDR3 DNA follows: TGTGCCAGCCTTTTCGCCAGGGACAGGGGAGTGGGCCAAGAGACCCAGTACTTC. Its protein is CASLFARDRGVGQETQYF.

The V and J genes are TRBV6-5 and TRBJ2-1; D tentatively reads TRBD1 or TRBD2 (7 bases each). Germline assignment: CDR1 MNHEY and CDR2 SVGAGI. V was trimmed by 0 bases and J by 5 bases, leaving 14 bases between them. The CDR3 has 16 amino acids. The CDR3 loop is CASSYSGQGGNNEQFF. In nucleotides, the CDR3 is TGTGCCAGCAGTTACTCCGGGCAGGGGGGGAACAATGAGCAGTTCTTC.